These 9 T cell receptor beta chains came from one sample sequenced in a study of post-analysis software for immune sequencing data. Their cognate antigens are unknown. General study points: TRBV segments more frequent in patients than in controls numbered several and included TRBV5-6, TRBV5-1 and TRBV20-1.

The library was made from cDNA and included unique molecular identifiers. TCRdb re-called the PCR reads with MiXCR, one entry per CDR3 protein. The sample includes approximately 730,000 distinct CDR3 sequences, 46% of them seen just once. The sequenced material came from blood. The receptors originated from a girl aged 5-17 years with multiple sclerosis.

This clonotype came up a few times. The rearrangement uses TRBV24-1 and TRBJ2-1, with D possibly called TRBD1 or TRBD2 (5 bases each). Per the germline V gene, CDR1 is KGHDR and CDR2 is SFDVKD. The germline V and J ends were trimmed by 4 bases and 0 bases, with 18 bases remaining between them. The CDR3 is made up of 18 amino acids. CDR3 coding DNA: TGTGCCACCAGTGACGGGACCCGAAAGCGGAACTCCTACAATGAGCAGTTCTTC. Translation: CATSDGTRKRNSYNEQFF.

This sequence joins TRBV7-2 and TRBJ1-5; 9 bases agree with TRBD1. Losses at the gene ends were 5 bases for V and 7 bases for J; bases not matched to a gene: 9. CDR3 size: 15 residues. Looked up from germline, CDR1 is SGHTA and CDR2 is FQGNSA. For the CDR3, the DNA is TGTGCCAGCAGCCCCCGGACAGGGGTTGACCAGCCCCAGCATTTT. As protein: CASSPRTGVDQPQHF.

This clonotype was picked up a small number of times. The rearrangement joins TRBV21-1 to TRBJ2-7; the listed D gene, TRBD1, was not tested against the DNA. TRBV21-1 is noted as a pseudogene. The CDR3 length is 14 residues. Here the CDR3 DNA reads TGTGCCACCAGGGGGGGGCTTAGGGCCTACGAGCAGTACTTC. This translates into CATRGGLRAYEQYF.

This clonotype was counted between two and nine times. The J gene is TRBJ2-3, the V gene TRBV10-3; tentative D call: TRBD1 (6 bases). V was pared by 6 bases and J by 2 bases, with 12 bases between. The CDR3 sequence is 14 residues long. Germline V gives CDR1 ENHRY, CDR2 SYGVKD. CDR3 sequence reads: CAIRVRDTTDTQYF. The CDR3 nucleotides read TGTGCCATCAGGGTCCGGGACACCACAGATACGCAGTATTTT.

This clonotype was counted between two and nine times. V gene TRBV28 combines with J gene TRBJ1-6; D might be TRBD1 (5 bases). The CDR3 extends over 14 amino acids. With 5 bases removed from V and 10 bases from J, the gap between germline ends came to 15 bases. Germline CDR1 reads MDHEN; CDR2 reads SYDVKM. CDR3 residues: CASSATREDSPLHF. In DNA, the CDR3 is TGTGCCAGCAGTGCAACCAGGGAGGACTCACCCCTCCACTTT.

This chain joins TRBV28 and TRBJ2-3; no clear D. V was clipped by 6 bases and J by 1 base, with 14 bases between them. Germline V gene lookup returns CDR1 MDHEN and CDR2 SYDVKM. CDR3 length: 15 residues. The DNA of the CDR3 is TGTGCCAGCAGCACACCTGACCGGGGCACAGATACGCAGTATTTT. Protein: CASSTPDRGTDTQYF.

The CDR3 DNA follows: TGTGCCAGCAGCTCGACAGGGGATGATGAGCAGTTCTTC. Its translation is CASSSTGDDEQFF. This chain joins TRBV2 and TRBJ2-1; 8 bases are a match to TRBD1. The length of the CDR3 is 13 residues. Trimming removed 6 bases from V and 8 bases from J; junction bases left unmatched: 6. Germline V gene data show CDR1 as SNHLY and CDR2 as FYNNEI.

This clonotype was recorded a few times. The gene calls are TRBV12-3 or TRBV12-4 and TRBJ1-2, with D possibly TRBD1 on 6 matching bases. Trimming took off 7 bases at V and 5 bases at J, with 23 bases between the two ends. The CDR3 spans 16 residues. The CDR3 DNA reads as TGTGCCAGCAAAAAACATACCGGGCTCCAGGGGTATGGCTACACCTTC. Protein: CASKKHTGLQGYGYTF.

The rearrangement uses TRBV5-1 and TRBJ2-5; 7 positions agree with TRBD1. CDR1 is SGHRS, CDR2 YFSETQ, per germline. The CDR3 extends over 16 amino acids. Trimming took 0 bases from V and 11 from J; bases not matched to a gene: 16. The CDR3 nucleotides read TGCGCCAGCAGCTTGGAGGGACAGCAACCAGGATTTGGGCAGTACTTC. This codes for CASSLEGQQPGFGQYF.